The 16 T cell receptor beta chains below come from one sample, sequenced in a study of T-cell memory formation after mild COVID-19. A single record per CDR3 protein comes from TCRdb applying MiXCR to the 5' RACE reads. The data contain approximately 60,000 distinct CDR3 sequences, around 10% of them seen just once; the ten biggest clones take up approximately 1.1%. Sequences were obtained from PBMCs or a T cell subset sorted from them (not recorded which). These receptors originate from a man aged 18 to 29 who had mild COVID-19 (a few samples of this study predate the infection). Cell type and time point are not known.

In its sample, this clonotype was seen many times. The rearrangement links TRBV7-2 to TRBJ2-5, with D hard to call. This CDR3 region has 13 residues. Germline V CDR1 and CDR2: SGHTA, FQGNSA. Trimming removed 1 base at V and 4 bases at J, with 7 bases between. CDR3 bases: TGTGCCAGCAGCTTAGTTGGGCGAGAGACCCAGTACTTC. This sequence encodes CASSLVGRETQYF.

This clonotype was found a few times. The chain joins TRBV20-1 to TRBJ2-3; D might be TRBD2 (6 bases). V shed 0 bases and J shed 6 bases, with 16 bases lying between them. The CDR3 is 15 residues long. The germline gives CDR1 DFQATT, CDR2 SNEGSKA (reference sequence). This chain's CDR3 is CSARDVPGLRDTQYF. The DNA for the CDR3 is TGCAGTGCTAGAGATGTTCCGGGACTGCGTGATACGCAGTATTTT.

This clonotype has more than one count but fewer than ten. This chain joins TRBV11-2 and TRBJ2-7, with 10 bases lining up with TRBD2. Trimming took 8 bases from V and 7 from J; bases not matched to a gene: 8. The CDR3 runs to 13 residues. From germline, CDR1 is SGHAT and CDR2 FQNNGV. CDR3 amino acids: CASGSGLALEQYV. CDR3 bases: TGTGCCAGCGGTTCGGGACTAGCGTTAGAGCAGTACGTC.

The genes are TRBV20-1 and TRBJ1-1; possibly TRBD1 for D (5 bases). CDR1 is DFQATT and CDR2 is SNEGSKA in the germline V gene (reference sequence). This CDR3 has 11 amino acids. CDR3 loop: CGVQGFTEAFF. CDR3 nucleotides: TGCGGGGTTCAGGGTTTTACTGAAGCTTTCTTT.

At least ten counts were recorded for this clonotype. The CDR3 spells CASSPLVSGDTFNEQFF. CDR3 in DNA: TGTGCCAGCTCACCCTTAGTTAGCGGAGATACCTTTAATGAGCAGTTCTTC. J is TRBJ2-1 and V is TRBV18, with D possibly TRBD2 on 6 matching bases. Germline CDR1 is KGHSH and CDR2 is LQKENI. The CDR3 is 17 residues long. V gave up 3 bases and J gave up 7 bases, with 22 bases separating them. The whole variable domain, filled in from reference TRBV18 and TRBJ2-1, reads NAGVMQNPRHLVRRRGQEARLRCSPMKGHSHVYWYRQLPEEGLKFMVYLQKENIIDESGMPKERFSAEFPKEGPSILRIQQVVRGDSAAYFCASSPLVSGDTFNEQFFGPGTRLTVL.

The chain uses TRBV4-1 and TRBJ2-1; 9 bases are a match to TRBD1. Looked up from germline, CDR1 is MGHRA and CDR2 is YSYEKL. The CDR3 sequence is 18 residues long. Unmatched junction bases numbered 15, after V lost 4 bases and J lost 5 bases. The CDR3 loop reads CASSPFGISGQGHNEQFF. DNA for the CDR3: TGCGCCAGCAGCCCATTTGGGATTTCGGGACAGGGACACAATGAGCAGTTCTTC.

This clonotype appeared a few times. The V and J genes are TRBV5-1 and TRBJ2-1; the D is unclear. Germline CDR1 reads SGHRS; CDR2 reads YFSETQ. The CDR3 is made up of 14 amino acids. Trimming removed 6 bases at V and 5 bases at J, with 15 bases between. The CDR3 DNA reads as TGCGCCAGCAAGCCCCGACCGAATGACAATGAGCAGTTCTTC. It codes for CASKPRPNDNEQFF.

This rearrangement joins TRBV18 to TRBJ2-3, with D unresolved. CDR3 length: 14 residues. Trimming pared 2 bases from V and 6 bases from J, leaving 12 bases between. Per the germline V gene, CDR1 is KGHSH and CDR2 is LQKENI. The CDR3 protein is CASSPGNRGDTQYF. The CDR3 region has the DNA TGTGCCAGCTCACCAGGAAACAGAGGCGATACGCAGTATTTT. The entire variable domain, with the rest obtained from reference TRBV18 and TRBJ2-3, is as follows: NAGVMQNPRHLVRRRGQEARLRCSPMKGHSHVYWYRQLPEEGLKFMVYLQKENIIDESGMPKERFSAEFPKEGPSILRIQQVVRGDSAAYFCASSPGNRGDTQYFGPGTRLTVL.

This clonotype was seen repeatedly, ten times or more. The chain is built from TRBV10-3 and TRBJ2-5, with 16 positions matching TRBD2. The V segment lost 0 bases and the J segment 1 base; nucleotides outside the gene matches: 8. Germline V CDR1 and CDR2: ENHRY, SYGVKD. This CDR3 spans 20 amino acids. CDR3 DNA sequence: TGTGCCATCAGTGAGTCGACACCGGGACTAGCGGGGGGGCCCCAAGAGACCCAGTACTTC. This encodes CAISESTPGLAGGPQETQYF.

This sequence joins TRBV5-1 and TRBJ1-4, with D possibly being TRBD1 (5 bases). Trimming cost V 0 bases and J 6 bases, with 9 bases left between them. The CDR3 length is 14 residues. The germline gives CDR1 SGHRS, CDR2 YFSETQ. CDR3 nucleotides: TGCGCCAGCAGCTTGGGAGGGGTCGATGAAAAACTGTTTTTT. It translates to CASSLGGVDEKLFF.

The chain has TRBV3-1 and TRBJ1-1; 11 bases agree with TRBD1. V lost 2 bases to trimming and J lost 5 bases; unmatched junction nucleotides: 7. The CDR3 covers 16 residues. Germline V gene data show CDR1 as LGHDT and CDR2 as YNNKEL (reference sequence). CDR3 coding DNA: TGTGCCAGCAGCCAACCTCCGGGACAGGGGGGAACTGAAGCTTTCTTT. This encodes CASSQPPGQGGTEAFF.

The chain combines TRBV4-2 with TRBJ1-3; D unclear. V gave up 0 bases and J gave up 2 bases, with 8 bases separating them. The germline V gene has CDR1 LGHNA and CDR2 YNFKEQ. The CDR3 has 15 residues. CDR3 in DNA: TGTGCCAGCAGCCAAGACAGGAAGGCTGGAAACACCATATATTTT. Encoded protein: CASSQDRKAGNTIYF.

The chain couples TRBV20-1 to TRBJ1-6; D gene unclear. With 5 bases removed from V and 8 bases from J, the gap between germline ends came to 10 bases. Germline lookup yields CDR1 DFQATT and CDR2 SNEGSKA (reference sequence). There are 12 residues in the CDR3. The CDR3 reads CSAWETYSPLHF. In DNA, the CDR3 is TGCAGTGCTTGGGAGACCTATTCACCCCTCCACTTT.

This clonotype was seen ten or more times. This chain links TRBV20-1 with TRBJ2-7; the D gene is possibly TRBD2 (6 bases). The CDR3 runs 12 residues. Deletions cut 5 bases from V and 1 base from J, with 9 bases between. Germline values: CDR1 DFQATT, CDR2 SNEGSKA (reference sequence). The CDR3 spells CSASGLSYEQYF. The CDR3 coding sequence is TGCAGTGCTTCGGGACTTTCCTACGAGCAGTACTTC.

The V and J genes are TRBV5-1 and TRBJ1-5; unclear D gene. Germline V CDR1 and CDR2: SGHRS, YFSETQ. Trimming took off 0 bases at V and 5 bases at J, with 12 bases between the two ends. This CDR3 is built from 15 residues. The CDR3 sequence: CASSLAGEGYQPQHF. CDR3 nucleotide sequence: TGCGCCAGCAGCTTGGCCGGGGAGGGATATCAGCCCCAGCATTTT.

This clonotype was counted a few times. The chain couples TRBV12-3 or TRBV12-4 to TRBJ2-2; D might be TRBD1 (5 bases). CDR3 length: 14 residues. Trimming took off 3 bases at V and 6 bases at J, with 11 bases between the two ends. In DNA, the CDR3 is TGTGCCAGCAGTTTCTTCAGACAGTCCGGGGAGCTGTTTTTT. This encodes CASSFFRQSGELFF.